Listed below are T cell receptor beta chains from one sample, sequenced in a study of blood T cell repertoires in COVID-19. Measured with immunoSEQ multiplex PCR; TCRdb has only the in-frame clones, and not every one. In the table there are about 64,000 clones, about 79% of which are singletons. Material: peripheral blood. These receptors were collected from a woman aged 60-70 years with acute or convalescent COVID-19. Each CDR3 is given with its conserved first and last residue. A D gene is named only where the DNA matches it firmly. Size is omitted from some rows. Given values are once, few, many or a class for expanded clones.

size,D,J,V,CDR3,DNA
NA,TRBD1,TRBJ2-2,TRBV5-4,CASSWTGGNTGELFF,TGTGCCAGCAGCTGGACAGGTGGGAACACCGGGGAGCTGTTTTTT
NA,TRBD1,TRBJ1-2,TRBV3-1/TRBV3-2,CASSPLPPGQGNYGYTF,TGTGCCAGCAGCCCTCTCCCCCCGGGACAGGGTAACTATGGCTACACCTTC
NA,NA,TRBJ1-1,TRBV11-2,CASSLSRGTEAFF,TGTGCCAGCAGCTTAAGTAGGGGTACTGAAGCTTTCTTT
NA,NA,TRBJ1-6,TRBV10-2,CASSTPETRSSYNSPLHF,TGCGCCAGCAGTACCCCAGAAACGAGGAGCTCCTATAATTCACCCCTCCACTTT
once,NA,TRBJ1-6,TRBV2,CASSEAETDNSPLHF,TGTGCCAGCAGTGAAGCCGAGACAGATAATTCACCCCTCCACTTT
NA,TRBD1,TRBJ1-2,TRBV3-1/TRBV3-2,CASSQTGSWGYTF,TGTGCCAGCAGCCAGACAGGGAGCTGGGGCTACACCTTC
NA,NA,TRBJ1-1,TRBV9,CASSVGWADTEAFF,TGTGCCAGCAGCGTGGGCTGGGCTGACACTGAAGCTTTCTTT
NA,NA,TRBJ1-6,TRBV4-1,CASSQQGGPTYNSPLHF,TGCGCCAGCAGCCAACAGGGAGGGCCAACCTATAATTCACCCCTCCACTTT
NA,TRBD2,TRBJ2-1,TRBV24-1,CATSESGGNEQFF,TGTGCCACCAGTGAGAGCGGGGGAAATGAGCAGTTCTTC
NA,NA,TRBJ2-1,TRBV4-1,CASSQAVFNEQFF,TGCGCCAGCAGCCAAGCGGTTTTCAATGAGCAGTTCTTC
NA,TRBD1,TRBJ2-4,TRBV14,CASSDRVAKNIQYF,TGTGCCAGCAGCGACAGGGTAGCCAAAAACATTCAGTACTTC
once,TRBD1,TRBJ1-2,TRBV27,CASSLDHDRARGYTF,TGTGCCAGCAGTTTAGATCATGACAGGGCGCGTGGCTACACCTTC
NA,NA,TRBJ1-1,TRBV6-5,CASRRRPQENTEAFF,TGTGCCAGCCGCAGACGCCCCCAGGAAAACACTGAAGCTTTCTTT
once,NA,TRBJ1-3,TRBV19,CASSIRQSSGNTIYF,TGTGCCAGTAGTATACGACAGTCCTCTGGAAACACCATATATTTT
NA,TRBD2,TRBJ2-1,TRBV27,CASSFSNSGGYNEQFF,TGTGCCAGCAGTTTTTCGAATAGCGGGGGTTACAATGAGCAGTTCTTC
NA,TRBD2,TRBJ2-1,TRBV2,CASRGLANYNEQFF,TGTGCCAGCAGGGGACTAGCGAACTACAATGAGCAGTTCTTC
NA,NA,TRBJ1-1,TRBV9,CASSGTGMNTEAFF,TGTGCCAGCAGCGGTACAGGGATGAACACTGAAGCTTTCTTT
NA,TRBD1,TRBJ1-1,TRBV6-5,CASRGTVNTEAFF,TGTGCCAGCAGGGGGACAGTGAACACTGAAGCTTTCTTT
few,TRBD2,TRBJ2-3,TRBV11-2,CASSPKVRGDTDTQYF,TGTGCCAGCAGCCCGAAGGTGCGGGGGGACACAGATACGCAGTATTTT
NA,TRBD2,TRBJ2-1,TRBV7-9,CASSRQAGGGYNEQFF,TGTGCCAGCAGTCGTCAAGCGGGGGGTGGTTACAATGAGCAGTTCTTC
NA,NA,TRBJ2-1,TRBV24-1,CATSDRRSEQFF,TGTGCCACCAGTGATCGTAGGAGTGAGCAGTTCTTC
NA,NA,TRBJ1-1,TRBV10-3,CAISETADTEAFF,TGTGCCATCAGTGAAACGGCGGACACTGAAGCTTTCTTT
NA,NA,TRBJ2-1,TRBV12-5,CASGLVWGPGDNEQFF,TGTGCTAGTGGTTTGGTATGGGGCCCTGGGGACAATGAGCAGTTCTTC
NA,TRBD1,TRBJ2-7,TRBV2,CASRGTGSLVLGSYEQYF,TGTGCCAGCAGGGGGACAGGGTCCCTCGTGTTGGGCTCCTACGAGCAGTACTTC
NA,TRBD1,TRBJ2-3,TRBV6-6,CASSSWTGGFTDTQYF,TGTGCCAGCAGTTCGTGGACAGGGGGATTCACAGATACGCAGTATTTT
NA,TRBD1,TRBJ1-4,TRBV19,CASSPGTGRNEKLFF,TGTGCCAGTAGTCCAGGGACAGGGCGGAATGAAAAACTGTTTTTT
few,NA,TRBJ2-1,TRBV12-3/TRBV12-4,CASSFMADNEQFF,TGTGCCAGCAGTTTTATGGCTGACAATGAGCAGTTCTTC
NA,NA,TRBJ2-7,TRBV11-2,CASSSTYEQYF,TGTGCCAGCAGCTCTACCTACGAGCAGTACTTC
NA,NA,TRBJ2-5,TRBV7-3,CASSPIGGGRGRQETQYF,TGTGCCAGCAGCCCCATAGGGGGGGGAAGGGGACGCCAAGAGACCCAGTACTTC
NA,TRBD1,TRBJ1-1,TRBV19,CASSDRDRPWNTEAFF,TGTGCCAGTAGTGACCGGGACAGACCCTGGAACACTGAAGCTTTCTTT
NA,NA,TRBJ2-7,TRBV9,CASSVGVSYEQYF,TGTGCCAGCAGCGTCGGGGTCTCCTACGAGCAGTACTTC
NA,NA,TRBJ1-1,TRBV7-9,CASSLIRGHLNTEAFF,TGTGCCAGCAGCTTAATTCGGGGACATCTGAACACTGAAGCTTTCTTT
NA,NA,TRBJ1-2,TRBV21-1,CASSPSAGLNYGYTF,TGTGCCAGCAGCCCCTCGGCAGGGCTTAACTATGGCTACACCTTC
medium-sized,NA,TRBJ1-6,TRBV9,CASSAGQYNSPLHF,TGTGCCAGCAGCGCAGGACAGTATAATTCACCCCTCCACTTT
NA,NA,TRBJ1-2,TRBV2,CASTTEKYGYTF,TGTGCCAGTACGACAGAAAAGTATGGCTACACCTTC
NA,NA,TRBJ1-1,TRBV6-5,CASSIGGLEAFF,TGTGCCAGCTCCATCGGGGGGCTTGAAGCTTTCTTT
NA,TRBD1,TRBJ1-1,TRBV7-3,CASSLRPGQGTEAFF,TGTGCCAGCAGCTTGAGGCCGGGACAGGGCACTGAAGCTTTCTTT
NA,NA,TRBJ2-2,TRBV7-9,CASSQNTYLGAGELFF,TGTGCCAGCAGCCAAAACACGTATCTAGGGGCCGGGGAGCTGTTTTTT
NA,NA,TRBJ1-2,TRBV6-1,CASSDSVDGGYGYTF,TGTGCCAGCAGTGATTCGGTCGACGGCGGCTATGGCTACACCTTC
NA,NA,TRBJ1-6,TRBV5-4,CASSLDVGNSPLHF,TGTGCCAGCAGCTTGGATGTCGGTAATTCACCCCTCCACTTT
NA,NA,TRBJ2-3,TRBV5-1,CASSLAGVSTDTQYF,TGCGCCAGCAGCTTGGCAGGGGTTTCCACAGATACGCAGTATTTT
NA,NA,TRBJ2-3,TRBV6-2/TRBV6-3,CASSPHRGGGPDTQYF,TGTGCCAGCAGCCCTCACCGAGGGGGGGGCCCAGATACGCAGTATTTT
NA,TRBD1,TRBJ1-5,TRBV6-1,CASSEGTGGGQPQHF,TGTGCCAGCAGTGAAGGGACAGGGGGCGGGCAGCCCCAGCATTTT
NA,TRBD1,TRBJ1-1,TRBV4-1,CASSPADRRITEAFF,TGCGCCAGCAGCCCCGCGGACAGGCGGATCACTGAAGCTTTCTTT
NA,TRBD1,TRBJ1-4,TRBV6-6,CASSYSAVDRGFF,TGTGCCAGCAGTTACTCGGCCGTGGACAGGGGGTTTTTT
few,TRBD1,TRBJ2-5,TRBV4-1,CASSHEQGGETQYF,TGCGCCAGCAGCCATGAACAGGGGGGAGAGACCCAGTACTTC
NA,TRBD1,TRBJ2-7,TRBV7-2,CASSLHLGGQRPSTYEQYF,TGTGCCAGCAGCTTACATTTAGGGGGACAGCGACCTAGTACCTACGAGCAGTACTTC
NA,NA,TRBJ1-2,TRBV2,CASSESGISGYTF,TGTGCCAGCAGTGAATCGGGGATTAGTGGCTACACCTTC
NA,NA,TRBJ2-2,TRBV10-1,CASSDGGAGTGELFF,TGCGCCAGCAGTGATGGGGGGGCAGGGACCGGGGAGCTGTTTTTT
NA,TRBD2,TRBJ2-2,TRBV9,CASSPELAGGATGELFF,TGTGCCAGCAGCCCCGAGTTAGCGGGGGGCGCCACCGGGGAGCTGTTTTTT
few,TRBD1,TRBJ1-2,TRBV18,CASSPPGTGGHGYTF,TGTGCCAGCTCACCACCGGGGACAGGGGGCCATGGCTACACCTTC
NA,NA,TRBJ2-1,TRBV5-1,CASSLLALGGHEQFF,TGCGCCAGCAGCTTACTAGCGTTGGGGGGCCATGAGCAGTTCTTC
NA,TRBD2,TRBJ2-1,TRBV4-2,CASSHEAGAPDNEQFF,TGTGCCAGCAGCCATGAAGCGGGGGCCCCGGATAATGAGCAGTTCTTC
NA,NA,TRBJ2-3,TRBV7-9,CASSFQIQGPTDTQYF,TGTGCCAGCAGCTTCCAAATCCAGGGCCCCACAGATACGCAGTATTTT
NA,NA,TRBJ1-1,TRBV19,CASSRTVEAFF,TGTGCCAGTAGTAGAACAGTTGAAGCTTTCTTT
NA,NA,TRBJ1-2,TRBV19,CASSLEGRSDGYTF,TGTGCCAGTAGCCTCGAGGGTAGGTCCGATGGCTACACCTTC
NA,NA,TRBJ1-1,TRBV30,CAWVRGQLNTEAFF,TGTGCCTGGGTGAGAGGACAGCTGAACACTGAAGCTTTCTTT
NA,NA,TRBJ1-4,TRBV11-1,CASSEQGTNEKLFF,TGTGCCAGCAGCGAACAGGGAACTAATGAAAAACTGTTTTTT